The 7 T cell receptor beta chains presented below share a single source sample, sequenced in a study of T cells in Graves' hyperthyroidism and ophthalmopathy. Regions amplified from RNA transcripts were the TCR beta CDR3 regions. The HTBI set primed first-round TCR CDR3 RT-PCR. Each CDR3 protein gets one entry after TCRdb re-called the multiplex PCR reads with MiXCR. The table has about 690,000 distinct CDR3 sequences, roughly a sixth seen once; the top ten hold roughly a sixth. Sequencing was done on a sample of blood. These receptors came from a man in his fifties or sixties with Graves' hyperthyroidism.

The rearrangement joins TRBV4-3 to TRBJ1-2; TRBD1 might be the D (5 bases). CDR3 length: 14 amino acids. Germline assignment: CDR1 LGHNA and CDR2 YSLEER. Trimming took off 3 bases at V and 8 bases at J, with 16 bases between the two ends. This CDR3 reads CASSQAWQGGGYTF. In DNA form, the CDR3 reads TGCGCCAGCAGCCAGGCCTGGCAGGGTGGAGGCTACACCTTC.

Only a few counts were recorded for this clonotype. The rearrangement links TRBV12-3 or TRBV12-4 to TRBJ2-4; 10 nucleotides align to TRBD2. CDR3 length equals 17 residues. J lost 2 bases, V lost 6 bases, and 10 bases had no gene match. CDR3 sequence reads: CASSPILLAGTKNIQYF. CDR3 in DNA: TGTGCCAGCAGCCCCATACTACTAGCGGGGACCAAAAACATTCAGTACTTC.

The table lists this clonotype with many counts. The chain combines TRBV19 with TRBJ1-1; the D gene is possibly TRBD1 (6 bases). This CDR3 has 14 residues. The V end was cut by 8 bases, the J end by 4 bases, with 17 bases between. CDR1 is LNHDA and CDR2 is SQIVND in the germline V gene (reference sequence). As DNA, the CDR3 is TGTGCCAGTGGACCCAGGGGTTCGGGCACTGAAGCTTTCTTT. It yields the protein CASGPRGSGTEAFF.

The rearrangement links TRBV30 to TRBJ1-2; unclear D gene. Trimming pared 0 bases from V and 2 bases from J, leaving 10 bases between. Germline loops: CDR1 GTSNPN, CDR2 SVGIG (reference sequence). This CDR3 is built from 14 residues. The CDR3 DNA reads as TGTGCCTGGAGTGTTTTCGCAGCGAACTATGGCTACACCTTC. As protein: CAWSVFAANYGYTF.

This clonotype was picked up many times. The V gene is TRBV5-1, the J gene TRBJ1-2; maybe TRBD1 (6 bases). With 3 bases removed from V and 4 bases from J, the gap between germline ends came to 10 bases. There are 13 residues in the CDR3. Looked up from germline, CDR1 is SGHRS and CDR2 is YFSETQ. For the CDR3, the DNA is TGCGCCAGCAGCTCTGACAGGCTCTATGGCTACACCTTC. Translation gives CASSSDRLYGYTF. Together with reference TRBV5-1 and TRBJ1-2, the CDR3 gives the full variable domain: KAGVTQTPRYLIKTRGQQVTLSCSPISGHRSVSWYQQTPGQGLQFLFEYFSETQRNKGNFPGRFSGRQFSNSRSEMNVSTLELGDSALYLCASSSDRLYGYTFGSGTRLTVV.

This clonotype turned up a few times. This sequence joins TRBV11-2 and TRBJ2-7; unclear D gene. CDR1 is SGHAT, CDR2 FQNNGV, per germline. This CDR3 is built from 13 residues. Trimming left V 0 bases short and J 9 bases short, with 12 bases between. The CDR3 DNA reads TGTGCCAGCAGCTTAGAGGGCCGGCTCAGGCAGTACTTC. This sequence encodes CASSLEGRLRQYF.

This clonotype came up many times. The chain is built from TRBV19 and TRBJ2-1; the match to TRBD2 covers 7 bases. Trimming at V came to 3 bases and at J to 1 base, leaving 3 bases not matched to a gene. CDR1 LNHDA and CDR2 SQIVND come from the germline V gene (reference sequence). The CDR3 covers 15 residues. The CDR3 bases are TGTGCCAGTAGTATGCAGCGGGGTTCCTACAATGAGCAGTTCTTC. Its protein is CASSMQRGSYNEQFF.